This T cell receptor beta chain was sequenced for a study of T cells in Graves' hyperthyroidism and ophthalmopathy. CDR3 length: 13 residues. The V end lost 0 bases, the J end lost 0 bases, and 5 bases lay between the germline ends. CDR1 is SQVTM and CDR2 is ANQGSEA in the germline V gene. Fresh peripheral blood, 10 ml, yielded the PBMCs. There are many counts of this clonotype. The antigen is not known. The CDR3 regions of TCR beta were amplified from RNA transcripts. Researchers ran a first-round RT-PCR on the TCR CDR3 using the HTBI primer set. TCRdb analysed the multiplex PCR reads with MiXCR anew, one entry per CDR3 protein. The sample includes roughly 240,000 distinct CDR3 sequences, approximately 23% of them seen just once. Study results and caveats: A model using 13 V-J features told ophthalmopathy apart from stable hyperthyroidism.

Sequencing input: blood. This clonotype was obtained from a woman aged 40 to 50 with Graves' ophthalmopathy. V usage is TRBV29-1 and J usage is TRBJ1-1; no clear D gene. The CDR3 nucleotides are TGCAGCGTTGAAGAAGGAGTGAACACTGAAGCTTTCTTT. Protein product: CSVEEGVNTEAFF.